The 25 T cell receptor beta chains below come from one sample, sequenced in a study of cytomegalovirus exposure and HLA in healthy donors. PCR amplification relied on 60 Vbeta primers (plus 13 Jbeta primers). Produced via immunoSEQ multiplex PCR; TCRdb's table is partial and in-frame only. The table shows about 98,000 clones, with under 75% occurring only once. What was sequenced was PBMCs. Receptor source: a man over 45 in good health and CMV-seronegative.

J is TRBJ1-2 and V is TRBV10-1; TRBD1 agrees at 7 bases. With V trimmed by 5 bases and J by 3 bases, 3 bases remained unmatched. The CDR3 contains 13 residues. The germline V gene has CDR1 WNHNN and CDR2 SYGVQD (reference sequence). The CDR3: CASSRQGDYGYTF. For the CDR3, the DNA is TGCGCCAGCAGTCGTCAGGGGGACTATGGCTACACCTTC.

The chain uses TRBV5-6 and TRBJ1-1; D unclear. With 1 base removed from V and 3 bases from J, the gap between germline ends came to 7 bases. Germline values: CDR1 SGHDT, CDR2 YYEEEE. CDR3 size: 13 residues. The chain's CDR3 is CASSLFSYTEAFF. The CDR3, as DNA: TGTGCCAGCAGCTTGTTTTCTTACACTGAAGCTTTCTTT.

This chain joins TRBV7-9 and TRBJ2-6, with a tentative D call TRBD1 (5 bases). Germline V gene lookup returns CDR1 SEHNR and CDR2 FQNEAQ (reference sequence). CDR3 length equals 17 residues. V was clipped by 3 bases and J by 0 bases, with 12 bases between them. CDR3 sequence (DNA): TGTGCCAGCAGCTTGGGGCAGCCGAGCTCTGGGGCCAACGTCCTGACTTTC. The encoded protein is CASSLGQPSSGANVLTF.

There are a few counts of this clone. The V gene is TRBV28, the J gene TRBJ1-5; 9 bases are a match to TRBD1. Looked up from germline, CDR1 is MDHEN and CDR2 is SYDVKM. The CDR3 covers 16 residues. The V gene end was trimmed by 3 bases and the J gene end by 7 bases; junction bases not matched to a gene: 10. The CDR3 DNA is TGTGCCAGCAGTTTCCAGACAGGGGGTCCAGGGCAGCCCCAGCATTTT. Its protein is CASSFQTGGPGQPQHF.

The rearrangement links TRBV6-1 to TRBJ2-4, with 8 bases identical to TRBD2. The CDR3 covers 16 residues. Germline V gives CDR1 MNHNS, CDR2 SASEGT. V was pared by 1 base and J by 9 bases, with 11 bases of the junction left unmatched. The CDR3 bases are TGTGCCAGCAGTGAAGAGACGGGCGGGGGGCGCGTCATTCAGTACTTC. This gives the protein CASSEETGGGRVIQYF.

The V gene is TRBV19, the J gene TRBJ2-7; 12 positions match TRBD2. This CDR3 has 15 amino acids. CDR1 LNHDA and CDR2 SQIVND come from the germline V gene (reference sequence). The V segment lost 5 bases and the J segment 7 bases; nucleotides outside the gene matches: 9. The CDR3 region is CASSSGLAGLGEQYF. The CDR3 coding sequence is TGTGCCAGTAGTTCGGGACTAGCGGGTTTGGGAGAGCAGTACTTC.

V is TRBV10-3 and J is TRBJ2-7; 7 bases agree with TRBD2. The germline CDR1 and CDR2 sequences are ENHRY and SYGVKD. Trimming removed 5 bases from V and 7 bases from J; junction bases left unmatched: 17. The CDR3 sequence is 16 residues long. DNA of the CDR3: TGTGCCATCAGTCCCGTGGGAGGGACTGGGAGATTTGAGCAGTACTTC. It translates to CAISPVGGTGRFEQYF.

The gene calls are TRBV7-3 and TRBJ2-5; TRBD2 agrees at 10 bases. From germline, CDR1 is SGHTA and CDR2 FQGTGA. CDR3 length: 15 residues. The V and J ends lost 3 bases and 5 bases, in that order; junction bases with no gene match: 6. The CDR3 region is CASSFSGRRGETQYF. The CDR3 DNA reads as TGTGCCAGCAGCTTTAGCGGGAGGCGGGGGGAGACCCAGTACTTC. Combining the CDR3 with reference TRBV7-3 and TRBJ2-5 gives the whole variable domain GAGVSQTPSNKVTEKGKYVELRCDPISGHTALYWYRQSLGQGPEFLIYFQGTGAADDSGLPNDRFFAVRPEGSVSTLKIQRTERGDSAVYLCASSFSGRRGETQYFGPGTRLLVL.

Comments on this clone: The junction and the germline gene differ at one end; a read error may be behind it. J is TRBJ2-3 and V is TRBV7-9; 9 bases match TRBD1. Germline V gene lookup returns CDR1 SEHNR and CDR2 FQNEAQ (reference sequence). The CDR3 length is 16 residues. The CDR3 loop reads CSSSLEPQGARDTQYF. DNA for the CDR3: TGTTCCAGCAGCTTAGAACCACAGGGGGCGAGAGATACGCAGTATTTT.

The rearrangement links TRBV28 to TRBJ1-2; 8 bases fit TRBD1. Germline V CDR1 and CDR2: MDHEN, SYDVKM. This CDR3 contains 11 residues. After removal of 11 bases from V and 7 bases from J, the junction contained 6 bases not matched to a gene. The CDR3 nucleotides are TGTGCCCACTCGACAGGGGTTGGCTACACCTTC. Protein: CAHSTGVGYTF.

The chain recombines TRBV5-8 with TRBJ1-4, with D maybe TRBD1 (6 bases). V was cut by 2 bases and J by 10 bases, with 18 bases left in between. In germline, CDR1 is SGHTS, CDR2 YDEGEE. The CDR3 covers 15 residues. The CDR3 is CASSLSQGKFVKLFF. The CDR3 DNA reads TGTGCCAGCAGCTTAAGCCAGGGGAAGTTTGTAAAACTGTTTTTT.

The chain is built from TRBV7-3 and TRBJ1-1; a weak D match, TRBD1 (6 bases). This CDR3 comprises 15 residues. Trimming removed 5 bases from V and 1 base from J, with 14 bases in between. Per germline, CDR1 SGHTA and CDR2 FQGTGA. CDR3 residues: CASSPFRGQNTEAFF. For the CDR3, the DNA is TGTGCCAGCAGCCCATTCAGGGGACAGAACACTGAAGCTTTCTTT.

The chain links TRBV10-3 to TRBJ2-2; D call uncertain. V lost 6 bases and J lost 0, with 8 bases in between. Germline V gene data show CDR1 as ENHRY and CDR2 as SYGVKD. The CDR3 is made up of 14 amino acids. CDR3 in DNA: TGTGCCATCAGACAACAATCGAACACCGGGGAGCTGTTTTTT. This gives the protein CAIRQQSNTGELFF.

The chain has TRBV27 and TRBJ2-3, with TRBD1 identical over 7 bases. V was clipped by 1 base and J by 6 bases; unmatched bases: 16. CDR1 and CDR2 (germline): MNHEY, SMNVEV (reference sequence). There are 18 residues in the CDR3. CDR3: CASSLWPTGTAPGDTQYF. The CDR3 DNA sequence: TGTGCCAGCAGTTTATGGCCTACCGGGACAGCACCTGGGGATACGCAGTATTTT.

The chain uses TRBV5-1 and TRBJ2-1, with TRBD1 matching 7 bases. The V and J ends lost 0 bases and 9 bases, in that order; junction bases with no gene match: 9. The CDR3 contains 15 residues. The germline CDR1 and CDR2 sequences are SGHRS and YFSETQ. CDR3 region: CASSLAREGTAEQFF. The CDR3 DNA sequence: TGCGCCAGCAGCTTGGCCCGTGAGGGGACAGCTGAGCAGTTCTTC.

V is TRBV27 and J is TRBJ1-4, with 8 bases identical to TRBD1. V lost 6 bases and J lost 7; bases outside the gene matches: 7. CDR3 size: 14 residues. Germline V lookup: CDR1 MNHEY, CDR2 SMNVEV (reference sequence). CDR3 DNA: TGTGCCAGCAGCCTTTCAGGGGGCGGTGAAAAACTGTTTTTT. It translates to CASSLSGGGEKLFF. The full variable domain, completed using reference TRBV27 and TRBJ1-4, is EAQVTQNPRYLITVTGKKLTVTCSQNMNHEYMSWYRQDPGLGLRQIYYSMNVEVTDKGDVPEGYKVSRKEKRNFPLILESPSPNQTSLYFCASSLSGGGEKLFFGSGTQLSVL.

The CDR3 DNA follows: TGTGCCAGCAATCCTTTAAAGGGGTCCTACTATGGCTACACCTTC. It specifies CASNPLKGSYYGYTF. This rearrangement joins TRBV28 to TRBJ1-2; the D gene is possibly TRBD1 (5 bases). CDR1 is MDHEN, CDR2 SYDVKM, per germline. This CDR3 spans 15 amino acids. Trimming left V 7 bases short and J 3 bases short, with 18 bases between.

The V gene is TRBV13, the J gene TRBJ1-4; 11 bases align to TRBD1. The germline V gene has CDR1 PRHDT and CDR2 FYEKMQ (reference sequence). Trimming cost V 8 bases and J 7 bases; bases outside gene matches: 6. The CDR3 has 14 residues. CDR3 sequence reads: CASGPGQGGEKLFF. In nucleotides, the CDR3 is TGTGCCAGCGGACCGGGACAGGGGGGTGAAAAACTGTTTTTT.

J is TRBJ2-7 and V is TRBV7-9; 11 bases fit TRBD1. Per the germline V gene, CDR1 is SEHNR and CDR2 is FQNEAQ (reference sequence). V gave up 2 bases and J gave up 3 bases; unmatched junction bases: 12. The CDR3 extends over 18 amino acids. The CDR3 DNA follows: TGTGCCAGCAGCTTACGGACAGGGGGCTCGACTTTTCACTACGAGCAGTACTTC. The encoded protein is CASSLRTGGSTFHYEQYF.

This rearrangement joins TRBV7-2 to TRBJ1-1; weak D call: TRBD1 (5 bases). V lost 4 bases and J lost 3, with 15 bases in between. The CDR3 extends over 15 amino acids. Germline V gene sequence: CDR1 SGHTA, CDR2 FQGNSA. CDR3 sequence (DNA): TGTGCCAGCAGCTACGGGGGTTTAGGGGACACTGAAGCTTTCTTT. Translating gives CASSYGGLGDTEAFF.

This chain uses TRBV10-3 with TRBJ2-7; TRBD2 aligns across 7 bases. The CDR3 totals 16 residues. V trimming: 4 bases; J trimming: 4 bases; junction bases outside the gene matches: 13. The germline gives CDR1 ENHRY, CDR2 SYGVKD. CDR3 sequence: CAISAQGASGDYEQYF. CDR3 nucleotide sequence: TGTGCCATCAGTGCCCAAGGGGCTAGCGGAGATTACGAGCAGTACTTC.

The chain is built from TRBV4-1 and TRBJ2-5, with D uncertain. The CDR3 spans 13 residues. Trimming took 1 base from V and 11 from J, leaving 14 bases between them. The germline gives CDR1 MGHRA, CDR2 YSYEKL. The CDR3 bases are TGCGCCAGCAGCCAAGGATTGGTGGAGAAGCAGTACTTC. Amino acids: CASSQGLVEKQYF.

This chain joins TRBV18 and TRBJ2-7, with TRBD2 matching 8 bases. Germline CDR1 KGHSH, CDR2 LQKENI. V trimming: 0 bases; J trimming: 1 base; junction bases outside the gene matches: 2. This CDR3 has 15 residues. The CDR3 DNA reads TGTGCCAGCTCACCACCGGGACTAGGGTCCTACGAGCAGTACTTC. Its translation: CASSPPGLGSYEQYF.

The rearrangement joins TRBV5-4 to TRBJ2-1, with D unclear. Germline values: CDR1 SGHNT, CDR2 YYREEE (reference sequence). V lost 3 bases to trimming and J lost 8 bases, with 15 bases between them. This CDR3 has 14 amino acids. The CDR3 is CASSSRVRLDEQFF. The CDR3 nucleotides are TGTGCCAGCAGCTCCCGGGTTCGCCTCGATGAGCAGTTCTTC.

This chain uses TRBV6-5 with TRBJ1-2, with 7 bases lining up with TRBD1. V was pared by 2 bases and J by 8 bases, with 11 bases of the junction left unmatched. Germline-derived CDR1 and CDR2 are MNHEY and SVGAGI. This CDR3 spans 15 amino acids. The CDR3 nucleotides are TGTGCCAGCAGTTACAAAACCACCGGACAGGCCGGCTACACCTTC. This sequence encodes CASSYKTTGQAGYTF.